The following is a TCR beta chain sequence with its context. Its matching antigen is unknown. Assay used: immunoSEQ multiplex PCR; TCRdb lists only in-frame clones, some missing. The sample yields some 1,900,000 clones, around 96% seen once. Per the germline V gene, CDR1 is LGHNA and CDR2 is YSLEER. V trimming: 4 bases; J trimming: 6 bases; junction bases outside the gene matches: 8. The CDR3 spans 15 residues. The data belong to a study of shared clonotypes between healthy human individuals. Study results and limitations: Relative to their counterparts shared across all four donors, non-shared clonotypes exhibited diminished generation probabilities.

As defined, naive CD8 cells were CD45RO-negative and positively selected for CCR7, with terminally differentiated effector memory CD45RA+ cells excluded. The material sequenced was naive CD8+ T cells sorted from blood. This chain joins TRBV4-3 and TRBJ1-4; the match to TRBD1 covers 7 bases. The receptor comes from a man aged 18-30 years in good health. CDR3 nucleotides: TGCGCCAGCAGCCTTGACAGGGTGGACTATGAAAAACTGTTTTTT. This gives the protein CASSLDRVDYEKLFF.